This TCR beta chain originates from a study of blood T cell repertoires in COVID-19. This clone appeared a few times. The CDR3 covers 14 residues. Trimming removed 1 base from V and 7 bases from J, with 11 bases in between. Germline CDR1 and CDR2: SGDLS and YYNGEE. Sequencing used immunoSEQ multiplex PCR; TCRdb keeps in-frame clones, though not all of them. The sample consists of some 25,000 clones, 75% to 85% of them appearing once. Sample: peripheral blood. The receptor was isolated from a human donor in a cohort sampled during active COVID-19. This rearrangement joins TRBV9 to TRBJ2-2, with D perhaps TRBD2 (6 bases). CDR3 in amino acids: CASSVHPSDGELFF. In DNA, the CDR3 is TGTGCCAGCAGCGTACATCCTAGCGACGGGGAGCTGTTTTTT.